Below, one TCR beta chain is given with its context. The data originate from a study of blood T cell repertoires in COVID-19. CDR1 MNHEY and CDR2 SVGAGI come from the germline V gene. Trimming pared 2 bases from V and 2 bases from J, leaving 9 bases between. CDR3 length: 14 residues. The repertoire was sequenced with immunoSEQ multiplex PCR; TCRdb's copy has only in-frame clones and lacks some. The sample contains 90,000 to 150,000 clones, about four fifths of which appear only once. Sequencing was done on a sample of peripheral blood. This chain joins TRBV6-5 and TRBJ1-1; the D gene is possibly TRBD1 (5 bases). This receptor was obtained from a woman at least 80 years old with acute or convalescent COVID-19. The CDR3 DNA follows: TGTGCCAGCAGTTACAGTGGGGCCAACACTGAAGCTTTCTTT. Translating gives CASSYSGANTEAFF.